The entry below gives a single T cell receptor beta chain sequence along with its context. The antigen is undetermined. The junction had 6 bases not matched to a gene; V was cut back by 0 bases and J by 4 bases. This CDR3 has 15 amino acids. From germline, CDR1 is SGHRS and CDR2 YFSETQ. This specimen belongs to a study of OX40 agonist ivuxolimab in advanced cancers. Across the whole study: Ivuxolimab is a fully human IgG2 antibody that activates OX40 (CD134). Ivuxolimab was delivered to patients intravenously every 2 weeks at doses spanning 0.01 to 10 mg/kg.

Sequencing used immunoSEQ multiplex PCR; TCRdb keeps in-frame clones, though not all of them. The table records around 67,000 clones, 75% to 85% of them present only once. Study-level findings and limits: Low normalized T-cell clonal expansion was also seen in some nonresponders. At 0.1 to 3.0 mg/kg, CD4+ and CD8+ blood T cells expanded clonally by week 6.

The chain has TRBV5-1 and TRBJ2-5; 7 bases match TRBD2. The sample was CD4+ or CD8+ T cells sorted from blood, taken in a trial of the OX40 agonist ivuxolimab. This clonotype originated in an adult with an advanced solid tumor such as melanoma, head and neck, liver or kidney cancer. The CDR3 spells CASSLVSSGRETQYF. CDR3 DNA sequence: TGCGCCAGCAGCTTGGTGTCTAGCGGTCGAGAGACCCAGTACTTC.